This TCR beta chain was sequenced for a study of T cell repertoires in cytomegalovirus infection. One entry per CDR3 protein, called by TCRdb with MiXCR from the reads. The table has 100,000 to 150,000 distinct CDR3 sequences, more than 30% seen once. Germline CDR1 and CDR2: SNHLY and FYNNEI. V shed 6 bases and J shed 5 bases, with 16 bases lying between them. CDR3 length: 14 amino acids. This clonotype appeared once. Its antigen is not known. The sequence derives from a human donor in good health (CMV status not recorded). Some clones in this sample may be carry-over from other donors' samples. Sequencing used CD8+ T cells from cultured PBMCs, obtained from culture after CMV antigen stimulation. The chain employs TRBV2 and TRBJ2-5; no firm D call. CDR3 in amino acids: CASSQLSVRETQYF. The CDR3 coding sequence is TGTGCCAGCAGCCAGCTATCGGTTCGGGAGACCCAGTACTTC.